What follows are 12 T cell receptor beta chains derived from one specimen sequenced in a study of shared clonotypes between healthy human individuals. Profiled with immunoSEQ multiplex PCR; TCRdb holds only in-frame clones, not every one. The sample lists about 1.1 million clones; 70% to 80% were seen once. The specimen was memory CD4+ T cells from PBMCs. The subset denotes: CD45RA-negative fraction. The receptors derive from a man aged 18 to 29 in good health. Some clones in this sample may be carry-over from other donors' samples.

The chain has TRBV7-9 and TRBJ1-5, with TRBD1 as a possible D gene (5 bases). The germline V gene encodes CDR1 SEHNR and CDR2 FQNEAQ (reference sequence). The CDR3 runs 14 residues. Trimming cost V 8 bases and J 6 bases, with 17 bases left between them. CDR3 sequence (DNA): TGTGCCAGCGGCAGGGACTCGGGCAGTCAGCCCCAGCATTTT. This translates into CASGRDSGSQPQHF.

The gene calls are TRBV5-1 and TRBJ2-6; D not resolved. Deletions cut 6 bases from V and 1 base from J, with 8 bases between. This CDR3 is built from 14 residues. Germline V gene lookup returns CDR1 SGHRS and CDR2 YFSETQ. In DNA form, the CDR3 reads TGCGCCAGCAAATCCCTTTCTGGGGCCAACGTCCTGACTTTC. Encoded protein: CASKSLSGANVLTF. Complete variable domain (other parts from reference TRBV5-1 and TRBJ2-6): KAGVTQTPRYLIKTRGQQVTLSCSPISGHRSVSWYQQTPGQGLQFLFEYFSETQRNKGNFPGRFSGRQFSNSRSEMNVSTLELGDSALYLCASKSLSGANVLTFGAGSRLTVL.

The gene calls are TRBV28 and TRBJ2-1; 10 bases align to TRBD1. Trimming cost V 3 bases and J 10 bases; bases outside gene matches: 9. Germline CDR1 is MDHEN and CDR2 is SYDVKM. The CDR3 runs 15 residues. In nucleotides, the CDR3 is TGTGCCAGCAGTTTGGGACAGGGGCGTGCATTGGAGCAGTTCTTC. Residues: CASSLGQGRALEQFF. The full variable domain, its missing parts supplied by reference TRBV28 and TRBJ2-1, is DVKVTQSSRYLVKRTGEKVFLECVQDMDHENMFWYRQDPGLGLRLIYFSYDVKMKEKGDIPEGYSVSREKKERFSLILESASTNQTSMYLCASSLGQGRALEQFFGPGTRLTVL.

The chain uses TRBV6-6 and TRBJ1-4, with a possible D match to TRBD1 (5 bases). CDR1 and CDR2 (germline): MNHNY, SVGAGI (reference sequence). The V gene lost 7 bases and the J gene lost 8 bases, with 17 bases spanning the gap. This CDR3 spans 14 amino acids. The CDR3 DNA is TGTGCCAGCACCTTCGGGGCTGGATCGGAAAAACTGTTTTTT. Amino acid sequence: CASTFGAGSEKLFF.

The chain joins TRBV9 to TRBJ2-1, with D possibly being TRBD1 or TRBD2 (7 bases each). Germline loops: CDR1 SGDLS, CDR2 YYNGEE. This CDR3 region has 13 residues. The V and J ends lost 3 bases and 9 bases respectively, with 13 bases between them. This CDR3 is CASSAQGEGEQFF. In DNA, the CDR3 is TGTGCCAGCAGCGCGCAGGGGGAGGGTGAGCAGTTCTTC.

The V and J genes are TRBV5-4 and TRBJ2-3; D not resolved. This CDR3 has 15 amino acids. The germline V gene has CDR1 SGHNT and CDR2 YYREEE (reference sequence). V was shortened by 3 bases and J by 2 bases, with 13 bases between the two germline ends. In nucleotides, the CDR3 is TGTGCCAGCAGCTCCCCAGGCCGTCCCACAGATACGCAGTATTTT. Its protein is CASSSPGRPTDTQYF.

The sample holds one count of this clone. CDR3 coding DNA: TGTGCCAGCAGTCCAATAGTCACCGGGGAGCTGTTTTTT. It is translated as CASSPIVTGELFF. The rearrangement uses TRBV27 and TRBJ2-2, with D hard to call. The CDR3 totals 13 residues. V lost 5 bases and J 4 bases, leaving 8 bases between the germline ends. Germline V CDR1 and CDR2: MNHEY, SMNVEV (reference sequence).

V gene TRBV2 combines with J gene TRBJ1-3; D call uncertain. From germline, CDR1 is SNHLY and CDR2 FYNNEI. V was cut by 4 bases and J by 3 bases, with 7 bases left in between. This CDR3 contains 13 residues. CDR3 sequence (DNA): TGTGCCAGCAGTGGGGAAGTTGGAAACACCATATATTTT. Translated, it gives CASSGEVGNTIYF.

The chain uses TRBV7-2 and TRBJ2-5; tentative D call: TRBD1 (5 bases). This CDR3 region has 15 residues. Germline V CDR1 and CDR2: SGHTA, FQGNSA. V dropped 1 base and J dropped 5 bases, with 14 bases sitting between them. This CDR3 reads CASSLDRGLGETQYF. In DNA form, the CDR3 reads TGTGCCAGCAGCTTAGATAGGGGTTTGGGGGAGACCCAGTACTTC. The entire variable domain, with the rest obtained from reference TRBV7-2 and TRBJ2-5, is as follows: GAGVSQSPSNKVTEKGKDVELRCDPISGHTALYWYRQSLGQGLEFLIYFQGNSAPDKSGLPSDRFSAERTGGSVSTLTIQRTQQEDSAVYLCASSLDRGLGETQYFGPGTRLLVL.

This clone was detected only a few times. The chain combines TRBV11-3 with TRBJ2-7; D uncertain. Germline lookup yields CDR1 SGHNT and CDR2 YENEEA. The ends were cut back, 3 bases at V and 6 bases at J, with 15 bases in the middle. This CDR3 spans 14 amino acids. CDR3 DNA: TGTGCCAGCAGCTTCGGATTGAAGGGCCCCGAGCAGTACTTC. Amino acids: CASSFGLKGPEQYF. Looking up the rest from reference TRBV11-3 and TRBJ2-7 gives the full variable domain: EAGVVQSPRYKIIEKKQPVAFWCNPISGHNTLYWYLQNLGQGPELLIRYENEEAVDDSQLPKDRFSAERLKGVDSTLKIQPAELGDSAVYLCASSFGLKGPEQYFGPGTRLTVT.

This chain joins TRBV9 and TRBJ1-1, with D possibly matching TRBD1 (5 bases). Germline V gives CDR1 SGDLS, CDR2 YYNGEE. Trimming left V 1 base short and J 1 base short, with 20 bases between. The CDR3 has 18 residues. In DNA, the CDR3 is TGTGCCAGCAGCGTATCCTCGTCAGGGCGGGTGGGGAACACTGAAGCTTTCTTT. Translating gives CASSVSSSGRVGNTEAFF. The entire variable domain, with the rest obtained from reference TRBV9 and TRBJ1-1, is as follows: DSGVTQTPKHLITATGQRVTLRCSPRSGDLSVYWYQQSLDQGLQFLIQYYNGEERAKGNILERFSAQQFPDLHSELNLSSLELGDSALYFCASSVSSSGRVGNTEAFFGQGTRLTVV.

The V and J genes are TRBV11-2 and TRBJ2-1, with 9 bases that match TRBD2. Germline CDR1 SGHAT, CDR2 FQNNGV. V shed 4 bases and J 8 bases; nucleotides not matched to a gene: 15. This CDR3 spans 17 amino acids. CDR3 sequence: CASSSSYYSGSRDEQFF. DNA of the CDR3: TGTGCCAGCAGCTCGTCCTACTATAGCGGGAGTCGTGATGAGCAGTTCTTC.